This TCR beta chain originates from a study of brain metastases from non-small cell lung cancer. Findings of the study overall: Fewer infiltrating T cells were found in brain metastases than primaries. Compared with their matched primary tumors, about 62% of brain metastases showed expanded T-cell clones. Metastases had sparse T cells but largely shared repertoires with primaries.

About this clone: Its antigen is currently unknown.

Profiling relied on immunoSEQ multiplex PCR, and the TCRdb table lists in-frame clones only, not all of them. The sample lists over 2,500 clones, 83% seen once, with more than 4% in the top ten. Germline V gives CDR1 LNHDA, CDR2 SQIVND (reference sequence). This CDR3 comprises 14 residues. V dropped 3 bases and J dropped 0 bases, with 3 bases sitting between them. Material for sequencing was primary lung tumor tissue. This receptor was obtained from a donor aged 40 or over with non-small cell lung cancer. The chain links TRBV19 to TRBJ2-6; unclear D gene. The CDR3 nucleotides are TGTGCCAGTAGTATCAGCTCTGGGGCCAACGTCCTGACTTTC. Its protein product is CASSISSGANVLTF. Drawing the rest from reference TRBV19 and TRBJ2-6, the complete variable domain is DGGITQSPKYLFRKEGQNVTLSCEQNLNHDAMYWYRQDPGQGLRLIYYSQIVNDFQKGDIAEGYSVSREKKESFPLTVTSAQKNPTAFYLCASSISSGANVLTFGAGSRLTVL.